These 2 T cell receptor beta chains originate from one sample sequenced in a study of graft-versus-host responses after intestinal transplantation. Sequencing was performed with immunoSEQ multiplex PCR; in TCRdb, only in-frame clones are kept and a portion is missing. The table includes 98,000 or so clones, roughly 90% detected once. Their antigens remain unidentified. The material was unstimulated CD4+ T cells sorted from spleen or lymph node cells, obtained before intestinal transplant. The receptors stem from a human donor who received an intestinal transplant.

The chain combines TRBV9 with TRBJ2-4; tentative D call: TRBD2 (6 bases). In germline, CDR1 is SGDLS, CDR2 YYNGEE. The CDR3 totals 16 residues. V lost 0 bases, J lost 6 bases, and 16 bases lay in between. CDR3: CASSVGGRNGGNIQYF. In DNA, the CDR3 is TGTGCCAGCAGCGTAGGTGGGCGGAACGGGGGAAACATTCAGTACTTC.

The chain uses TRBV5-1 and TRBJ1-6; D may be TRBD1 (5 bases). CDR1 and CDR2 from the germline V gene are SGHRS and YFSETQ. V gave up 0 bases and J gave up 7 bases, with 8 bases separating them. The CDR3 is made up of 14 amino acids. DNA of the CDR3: TGCGCCAGCAGCTTGGGACAGACAAATTCACCCCTCCACTTT. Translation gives CASSLGQTNSPLHF.